This T cell receptor beta chain was sequenced during a study of T-cell memory formation after mild COVID-19. V lost 2 bases to trimming and J lost 5 bases; unmatched junction nucleotides: 3. The CDR3 totals 14 residues. CDR1 is MNHEY and CDR2 is SMNVEV in the germline V gene (reference sequence). cDNA libraries for TCR alpha and TCR beta, carrying sample barcodes and UMIs, came from 5'RACE with constant-segment primers. TCRdb processed the 5' RACE reads anew with MiXCR; each CDR3 protein has one entry. The repertoire holds 140,000 to 150,000 distinct CDR3 sequences, with about 6.1% as singletons. This clonotype showed up many times.

The chain combines TRBV27 with TRBJ2-3; 8 nucleotides align to TRBD2. The sequence was obtained from an adult woman who had mild COVID-19 (a few samples of this study predate the infection). Cell type and time point are not known. Sample: PBMCs or a T cell subset sorted from them (not recorded which). The CDR3 bases are TGTGCCAGCAGTTTAAACCTAGCGGGAGATACGCAGTATTTT. This codes for CASSLNLAGDTQYF.